A selection of T cell receptor beta chains follows, all from one sample in a study of beta chain features in type 1 diabetes. Libraries were prepared by immunoSEQ multiplex PCR; TCRdb keeps only in-frame clonotypes and omits some of them. The sample includes under 400,000 clones, 10% to 15% of them seen just once. The sequenced sample consisted of naive CD4+ T cells from blood. The receptor source for this set is a woman under 30 with type 1 diabetes. CDR3s include the opening cysteine and the closing phenylalanine or tryptophan. Each record gives: V gene, J gene, D gene, clone size, CDR3 DNA, CDR3 protein. The D gene is left open where the match is weak. Not every row has a clone size; where given, it reads once, few, many or a size class.

V gene: TRBV25-1; J gene: TRBJ1-1; D gene: TRBD1; clone size: few; CDR3 DNA: TGTGCCAGCAGATTGACAGGGGAAACTGAAGCTTTCTTT; CDR3 protein: CASRLTGETEAFF
V gene: TRBV15; J gene: TRBJ2-1; D gene: -; clone size: few; CDR3 DNA: TGTGCCACCAGCAGGGGGGCGGCCGAAAATGAGCAGTTCTTC; CDR3 protein: CATSRGAAENEQFF
V gene: TRBV4-3; J gene: TRBJ2-1; D gene: TRBD2; clone size: few; CDR3 DNA: TGCGCCAGCAGCCAAGCGGTGCGGGAGGGCCCCAATGAGCAGTTCTTC; CDR3 protein: CASSQAVREGPNEQFF
V gene: TRBV28; J gene: TRBJ2-1; D gene: TRBD1; clone size: few; CDR3 DNA: TGTGCCAGCAGTTTCGGACAGGGAGAGCAGTTCTTC; CDR3 protein: CASSFGQGEQFF
V gene: TRBV27; J gene: TRBJ1-5; D gene: -; clone size: -; CDR3 DNA: TGTGCCAGCAGTTTACGGGGGAGTCAGCCCCAGCATTTT; CDR3 protein: CASSLRGSQPQHF
V gene: TRBV30; J gene: TRBJ1-2; D gene: -; clone size: few; CDR3 DNA: TGTGCCTGCCCTGGGGGGAACTATGGCTACACCTTC; CDR3 protein: CACPGGNYGYTF
V gene: TRBV7-2; J gene: TRBJ2-3; D gene: TRBD2; clone size: few; CDR3 DNA: TGTGCCAGCGCCCGGACCCTGGGACTAGAAACAGATACGCAGTATTTT; CDR3 protein: CASARTLGLETDTQYF
V gene: TRBV7-3; J gene: TRBJ1-2; D gene: -; clone size: -; CDR3 DNA: TGTGCCATCCGTAGGGGCCTTGGGTATGGCTACACCTTC; CDR3 protein: CAIRRGLGYGYTF
V gene: TRBV9; J gene: TRBJ2-2; D gene: TRBD1; clone size: few; CDR3 DNA: TGTGCCAGCAGCACAGGGGTGTTGGAGACCGGGGAGCTGTTTTTT; CDR3 protein: CASSTGVLETGELFF
V gene: TRBV7-2; J gene: TRBJ2-7; D gene: -; clone size: -; CDR3 DNA: TGTGCCAGCAGCGAACAGGGTGGGGCCTACGAGCAGTACTTC; CDR3 protein: CASSEQGGAYEQYF
V gene: TRBV5-6; J gene: TRBJ1-2; D gene: -; clone size: -; CDR3 DNA: TGTGCCAGCAGCTTGGCCGCAGGGAGGTTTGGCACCTTC; CDR3 protein: CASSLAAGRFGTF
V gene: TRBV7-8; J gene: TRBJ1-3; D gene: TRBD1; clone size: few; CDR3 DNA: TGTGCCAGCAGCTCCCGGACAGGGGCTGGAAACACCATATATTTT; CDR3 protein: CASSSRTGAGNTIYF
V gene: TRBV4-3; J gene: TRBJ1-5; D gene: TRBD1; clone size: few; CDR3 DNA: TGCGCCAGCAGCCAAAAGACAGGGGGCAGTCAGCCCCAGCATTTT; CDR3 protein: CASSQKTGGSQPQHF
V gene: TRBV29-1; J gene: TRBJ1-4; D gene: -; clone size: -; CDR3 DNA: TGCAGCGTTGGCCTAACAGGTGCCTCTACTCGAAAACTGTTTTTT; CDR3 protein: CSVGLTGASTRKLFF
V gene: TRBV2; J gene: TRBJ2-3; D gene: TRBD1; clone size: few; CDR3 DNA: TGTGCAGCAGGGGGCATAGATACGCAGTATTTT; CDR3 protein: CAAGGIDTQYF
V gene: TRBV4-1; J gene: TRBJ2-7; D gene: -; clone size: few; CDR3 DNA: TGCGCCAGCAGCCAAGCGGGGTTTAACGAGCAGTACTTC; CDR3 protein: CASSQAGFNEQYF
V gene: TRBV6-5; J gene: TRBJ1-2; D gene: TRBD1; clone size: -; CDR3 DNA: TGTGCCAGCAGCTCACAGGGGGCGAGTGGCTACACCTTC; CDR3 protein: CASSSQGASGYTF
V gene: TRBV28; J gene: TRBJ2-7; D gene: TRBD1; clone size: few; CDR3 DNA: TGTGCCAGCACCGTAGGGGGACAGATGTACGAGCAGTACTTC; CDR3 protein: CASTVGGQMYEQYF
V gene: TRBV28; J gene: TRBJ2-7; D gene: -; clone size: few; CDR3 DNA: TGTGCCAGCAGGGAGGCATACTACGAGCAGTACTTC; CDR3 protein: CASREAYYEQYF
V gene: TRBV12-5; J gene: TRBJ2-1; D gene: TRBD2; clone size: few; CDR3 DNA: TGTGCTAGTGGCCGTAGCGGGGGGGGCGATGAGCAGTTCTTC; CDR3 protein: CASGRSGGGDEQFF
V gene: TRBV6-5; J gene: TRBJ1-1; D gene: -; clone size: few; CDR3 DNA: TGTGCCAGCAGTTACCTCAGCAATGGAGGGACTGAAGCTTTCTTT; CDR3 protein: CASSYLSNGGTEAFF
V gene: TRBV5-4; J gene: TRBJ2-1; D gene: -; clone size: few; CDR3 DNA: TGTGCCAGCAGCTTGGACTCCAATGAGCAGTTCTTC; CDR3 protein: CASSLDSNEQFF
V gene: TRBV7-3; J gene: TRBJ1-1; D gene: -; clone size: -; CDR3 DNA: TGTGCCAGCAGAAGAACTCCTGGCGGGGGAGAGACTTTCTTT; CDR3 protein: CASRRTPGGGETFF
V gene: TRBV7-2; J gene: TRBJ2-5; D gene: TRBD1; clone size: few; CDR3 DNA: TGTGCCAGCAGCTCGCGACCGGGACAGGGGGAGACCCAGTACTTC; CDR3 protein: CASSSRPGQGETQYF
V gene: TRBV7-2; J gene: TRBJ2-3; D gene: -; clone size: -; CDR3 DNA: TGTGCCAGCAGCTTAGATGGCAGGGGAGGCACAGATACGCAGTATTTT; CDR3 protein: CASSLDGRGGTDTQYF
V gene: TRBV11-2; J gene: TRBJ1-5; D gene: -; clone size: few; CDR3 DNA: TGTGCCAGCAGCTTAGATCGGCGGAATCAGCCCCAGCATTTT; CDR3 protein: CASSLDRRNQPQHF
V gene: TRBV28; J gene: TRBJ2-7; D gene: TRBD1; clone size: few; CDR3 DNA: TGTGCCAGCAGTTACCCGGGACAGGGAGAGAGCGAGCAGTACTTC; CDR3 protein: CASSYPGQGESEQYF
V gene: TRBV9; J gene: TRBJ2-3; D gene: -; clone size: few; CDR3 DNA: TGTGCCAGCAGTGGACAGCCTTCTATGCCAGATACGCAGTATTTT; CDR3 protein: CASSGQPSMPDTQYF
V gene: TRBV10-3; J gene: TRBJ2-5; D gene: -; clone size: -; CDR3 DNA: TGTGCCATCAGTGCGCCAATCGGAGAGACCCAGTACTTC; CDR3 protein: CAISAPIGETQYF
V gene: TRBV9; J gene: TRBJ2-7; D gene: -; clone size: few; CDR3 DNA: TGTGCCAGCAGCGTAGGGACAGATCCCCACGAGCAGTACTTC; CDR3 protein: CASSVGTDPHEQYF
V gene: TRBV30; J gene: TRBJ1-1; D gene: TRBD1; clone size: -; CDR3 DNA: TGTGCCTCCCCTCGGGGGGGACAGCCGAACACTGAAGCTTTCTTT; CDR3 protein: CASPRGGQPNTEAFF
V gene: TRBV4-3; J gene: TRBJ1-2; D gene: -; clone size: -; CDR3 DNA: TGCGCCAGCAGCCAAGTCGCCGCGGGGGGCTATGGCTACACCTTC; CDR3 protein: CASSQVAAGGYGYTF
V gene: TRBV5-1; J gene: TRBJ2-5; D gene: TRBD2; clone size: few; CDR3 DNA: TGCGCCAGCAGCTCCGGACTAGCGGAAATACAAGAGACCCAGTACTTC; CDR3 protein: CASSSGLAEIQETQYF
V gene: TRBV11-2; J gene: TRBJ1-2; D gene: TRBD1; clone size: few; CDR3 DNA: TGTGCCAGCAGCTTAGACGGGACAGGCAGAACGGGCTACACCTTC; CDR3 protein: CASSLDGTGRTGYTF
V gene: TRBV19; J gene: TRBJ2-6; D gene: -; clone size: -; CDR3 DNA: TGTGCCAGTACTAACTCTGGGGCCAACGTCCTGACTTTC; CDR3 protein: CASTNSGANVLTF
V gene: TRBV7-2; J gene: TRBJ2-3; D gene: -; clone size: few; CDR3 DNA: TGTGCCAGCAGCCCCGGAGGGGGCACAGATACGCAGTATTTT; CDR3 protein: CASSPGGGTDTQYF
V gene: TRBV30; J gene: TRBJ2-3; D gene: TRBD2; clone size: few; CDR3 DNA: TGTGCCTCATGGACTAGCGGCCACACAGATACGCAGTATTTT; CDR3 protein: CASWTSGHTDTQYF
V gene: TRBV5-1; J gene: TRBJ2-5; D gene: -; clone size: -; CDR3 DNA: TGCGCCAGCAGCTTGGCCGGGTCTTACCAAGAGACCCAGTACTTC; CDR3 protein: CASSLAGSYQETQYF
V gene: TRBV29-1; J gene: TRBJ2-7; D gene: -; clone size: -; CDR3 DNA: TGCAGCGTTGATGGGGCAACAGGGTGGGACGAGCAGTACTTC; CDR3 protein: CSVDGATGWDEQYF
V gene: TRBV5-1; J gene: TRBJ1-5; D gene: -; clone size: few; CDR3 DNA: TGCGCCAGCAGCTTGTCAGGGTATCAGCCCCAGCATTTT; CDR3 protein: CASSLSGYQPQHF
V gene: TRBV9; J gene: TRBJ2-7; D gene: TRBD1; clone size: -; CDR3 DNA: TGTGCCAGCAGCGGGGGACAGGGTCCCTACGAGCAGTACTTC; CDR3 protein: CASSGGQGPYEQYF
V gene: TRBV7-2; J gene: TRBJ2-4; D gene: TRBD2; clone size: -; CDR3 DNA: TGTGCCAGCAGCGTAACTAGCGGGGGGAACATTCAGTACTTC; CDR3 protein: CASSVTSGGNIQYF
V gene: TRBV6-5; J gene: TRBJ1-5; D gene: -; clone size: -; CDR3 DNA: TGTGCCAGCAGGGACGGGAGTAGCAATCAGCCCCAGCATTTT; CDR3 protein: CASRDGSSNQPQHF
V gene: TRBV11-2; J gene: TRBJ2-2; D gene: -; clone size: -; CDR3 DNA: TGTGCCAGCAGCTTAGTACGGGAAAACACCGGGGAGCTGTTTTTT; CDR3 protein: CASSLVRENTGELFF
V gene: TRBV30; J gene: TRBJ2-3; D gene: TRBD2; clone size: few; CDR3 DNA: TGTGCCTGCGAAAGCGGGAGGAGGGGAGATACGCAGTATTTT; CDR3 protein: CACESGRRGDTQYF
V gene: TRBV4-2; J gene: TRBJ2-7; D gene: TRBD2; clone size: -; CDR3 DNA: TGTGCCAGCAGCCAAGAGGGACTAGCGGTCTACTACGAGCAGTACTTC; CDR3 protein: CASSQEGLAVYYEQYF
V gene: TRBV2; J gene: TRBJ1-5; D gene: -; clone size: -; CDR3 DNA: TGTGCCAGCAGAGCCGCTGCAGGGGCCTTGAGCAATCAGCCCCAGCATTTT; CDR3 protein: CASRAAAGALSNQPQHF
V gene: TRBV28; J gene: TRBJ2-7; D gene: TRBD2; clone size: -; CDR3 DNA: TGTGCCAGCAGGCCATCGGGACTAGCGGGACCAAATAGCTCCTACGAGCAGTACTTC; CDR3 protein: CASRPSGLAGPNSSYEQYF
V gene: TRBV30; J gene: TRBJ1-5; D gene: TRBD1; clone size: -; CDR3 DNA: TGTGCCTGGAGTTATGCAGGGGGTAGAAGCAATCAGCCCCAGCATTTT; CDR3 protein: CAWSYAGGRSNQPQHF
V gene: TRBV6-6; J gene: TRBJ2-1; D gene: -; clone size: few; CDR3 DNA: TGTGCCAGCAGGGGGGACTGGAGCTCCTACAATGAGCAGTTCTTC; CDR3 protein: CASRGDWSSYNEQFF
V gene: TRBV4-1; J gene: TRBJ2-1; D gene: -; clone size: few; CDR3 DNA: TGCGCCAGCAGCCAAGTCCTCAAACTCGATGAGCAGTTCTTC; CDR3 protein: CASSQVLKLDEQFF